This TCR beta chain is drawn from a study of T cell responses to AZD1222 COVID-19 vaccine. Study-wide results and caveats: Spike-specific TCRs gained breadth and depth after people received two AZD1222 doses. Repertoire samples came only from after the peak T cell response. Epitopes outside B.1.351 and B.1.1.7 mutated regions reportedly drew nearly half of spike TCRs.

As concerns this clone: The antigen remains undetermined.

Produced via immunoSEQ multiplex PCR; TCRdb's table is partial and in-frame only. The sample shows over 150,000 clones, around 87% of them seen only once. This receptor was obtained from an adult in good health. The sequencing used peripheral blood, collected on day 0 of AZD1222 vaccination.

The CDR3 DNA reads TGTGCCAGCAGCCAACTTACAGGGGTACGCGAGCAGTACTTC. Protein sequence: CASSQLTGVREQYF. The gene calls are TRBV4-2 and TRBJ2-7; 7 bases fit TRBD1. The V segment lost 2 bases and the J segment 6 bases; nucleotides outside the gene matches: 7. Per the germline V gene, CDR1 is LGHNA and CDR2 is YNFKEQ. This CDR3 contains 14 residues.